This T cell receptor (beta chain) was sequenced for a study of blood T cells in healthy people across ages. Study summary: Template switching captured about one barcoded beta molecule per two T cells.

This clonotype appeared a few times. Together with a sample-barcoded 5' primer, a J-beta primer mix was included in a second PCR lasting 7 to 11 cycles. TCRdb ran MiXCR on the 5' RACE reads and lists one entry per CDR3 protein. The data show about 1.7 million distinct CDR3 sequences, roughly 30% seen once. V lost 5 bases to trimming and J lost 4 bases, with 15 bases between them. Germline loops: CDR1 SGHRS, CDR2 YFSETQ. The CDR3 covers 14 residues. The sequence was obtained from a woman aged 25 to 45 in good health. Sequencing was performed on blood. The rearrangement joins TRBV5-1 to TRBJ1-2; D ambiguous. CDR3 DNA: TGCGCCAGCAGAAGAGACGACCTCACCTATGGCTACACCTTC. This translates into CASRRDDLTYGYTF.